This is a list of T cell receptor beta chains from one sample in a study of radiation and T cells in renal cell carcinoma. The assay was immunoSEQ multiplex PCR, and TCRdb's table has in-frame clones only and misses some. The sample contains tens of thousands of clones, around 78% of which appear only once. Material: blood, obtained from a patient whose treatment included radiotherapy and nephrectomy. The receptors stem from a man aged 55 to 70 with renal cell carcinoma. CDR3s include the opening cysteine and the closing phenylalanine or tryptophan. Each record gives: clone size, J gene, D gene, V gene, CDR3 protein, CDR3 DNA. The D gene is left open where the match is weak. Clone size appears in some rows only: once, few, many, or a class for an expanded clone.

NA TRBJ1-5 NA TRBV18 CASSPINSVGDQPQHF TGTGCCAGCTCACCAATCAATAGCGTGGGGGATCAGCCCCAGCATTTT
NA TRBJ1-2 NA TRBV7-9 CASRRPGGLNYGYTF TGTGCCAGCCGACGCCCGGGGGGCCTTAACTATGGCTACACCTTC
NA TRBJ2-7 NA TRBV5-1 CASRPLGARGYEQYF TGCGCCAGCAGACCCTTGGGGGCCAGGGGCTACGAGCAGTACTTC
once TRBJ2-2 TRBD1 TRBV7-2 CASSLPDRGQTGELFF TGTGCCAGCAGCCTACCGGACAGGGGGCAAACCGGGGAGCTGTTTTTT
NA TRBJ2-1 TRBD2 TRBV2 CASRLGLAEFF TGTGCCAGCAGGCTAGGACTAGCGGAGTTCTTC
few TRBJ2-7 TRBD2 TRBV30 CAWSYGGTSNEQYF TGTGCCTGGAGTTACGGCGGGACTAGTAACGAGCAGTACTTC
NA TRBJ2-3 TRBD1 TRBV7-2 CASSSMGTGSAQYF TGTGCCAGCAGCTCCATGGGGACAGGGAGTGCGCAGTATTTT
NA TRBJ2-1 NA TRBV5-1 CASSLGGEGHNEQFF TGCGCCAGCAGCTTAGGGGGAGAGGGTCACAATGAGCAGTTCTTC
NA TRBJ1-1 NA TRBV13 CASSGDGGPTEAFF TGTGCCAGCAGCGGCGACGGGGGGCCCACTGAAGCTTTCTTT
NA TRBJ2-4 NA TRBV7-2 CASSSDSHIQYF TGTGCCAGCAGCTCGGACAGCCACATTCAGTACTTC
once TRBJ2-2 NA TRBV5-4 CASSPGGRGTGELFF TGTGCCAGCAGCCCGGGGGGCAGGGGAACCGGGGAGCTGTTTTTT
NA TRBJ2-5 NA TRBV2 CASSEDRLRGTQYF TGTGCCAGCAGCGAAGACAGACTGAGGGGGACCCAGTACTTC
NA TRBJ2-1 NA TRBV7-7 CASSLTSYNEQFF TGTGCCAGCAGCCTGACTAGCTACAATGAGCAGTTCTTC